A single sample is the source of the 28 T cell receptor beta chains below, sequenced in a study of blood T cell repertoires in COVID-19. This table comes from immunoSEQ multiplex PCR, and its TCRdb copy is limited to in-frame clones, with some not included. The table records 15,000 to 18,000 clones, 82% of them present only once. Sequencing was done on a sample of peripheral blood. Receptors were obtained from a man aged 80 or over with active or convalescent COVID-19.

This chain connects TRBV20-1 to TRBJ2-5, with 12 nucleotides matching TRBD2. V shed 3 bases and J 0 bases; nucleotides not matched to a gene: 8. Germline CDR1 and CDR2: DFQATT and SNEGSKA (reference sequence). This CDR3 is 17 amino acids long. The CDR3: CSASSSGGGIYQETQYF. The CDR3 nucleotides are TGCAGTGCTAGTTCTAGCGGGGGGGGAATATACCAAGAGACCCAGTACTTC.

This clone was detected only a few times. The V and J genes are TRBV18 and TRBJ1-1; a possible D gene is TRBD1 (5 bases). Germline V lookup: CDR1 KGHSH, CDR2 LQKENI. The germline V and J ends were trimmed by 3 bases and 1 base, with 6 bases remaining between them. This CDR3 is 13 amino acids long. DNA of the CDR3: TGTGCCAGCTCACCTGGGGCGAACACTGAAGCTTTCTTT. This sequence encodes CASSPGANTEAFF. The variable domain in full, with the rest retrieved from reference TRBV18 and TRBJ1-1, is NAGVMQNPRHLVRRRGQEARLRCSPMKGHSHVYWYRQLPEEGLKFMVYLQKENIIDESGMPKERFSAEFPKEGPSILRIQQVVRGDSAAYFCASSPGANTEAFFGQGTRLTVV.

The chain links TRBV27 to TRBJ1-1; D unresolved. V was pared by 4 bases and J by 4 bases, with 22 bases between. CDR3 length equals 17 residues. CDR1 is MNHEY and CDR2 is SMNVEV in the germline V gene (reference sequence). CDR3 in amino acids: CASSSLGSTPVSTEAFF. CDR3 sequence (DNA): TGTGCCAGCAGTTCCTTGGGCTCCACTCCTGTGAGCACTGAAGCTTTCTTT.

The chain employs TRBV27 and TRBJ1-3; tentatively, D is TRBD1 (5 bases). V lost 4 bases, J lost 4 bases, and 20 bases lay in between. Germline loops: CDR1 MNHEY, CDR2 SMNVEV (reference sequence). The CDR3 has 17 amino acids. CDR3 nucleotide sequence: TGTGCCAGCAGTTCAGTTGGTTCGGGGGGATTCGGAAACACCATATATTTT. Translating it yields CASSSVGSGGFGNTIYF.

The chain is built from TRBV5-1 and TRBJ1-1; 8 bases match TRBD1. Germline V gene sequence: CDR1 SGHRS, CDR2 YFSETQ. Losses at the gene ends were 5 bases for V and 0 bases for J; bases not matched to a gene: 6. The CDR3 has 15 residues. The CDR3 DNA sequence: TGCGCCAGCAGTTCCCAGACAGGGGTGAACACTGAAGCTTTCTTT. This codes for CASSSQTGVNTEAFF.

The CDR3 sequence is CASSPRQELSPGELFF. CDR3 DNA sequence: TGTGCCAGCTCACCTCGACAGGAGCTTAGTCCCGGGGAGCTGTTTTTT. V and J are TRBV18 and TRBJ2-2; perhaps TRBD1 as D (6 bases). Germline CDR1 is KGHSH and CDR2 is LQKENI. This CDR3 has 16 amino acids. Trimming took off 3 bases at V and 6 bases at J, with 17 bases between the two ends.

The V call is TRBV6-1, the J call TRBJ1-5; no clear D. This CDR3 has 13 residues. Germline-derived CDR1 and CDR2 are MNHNS and SASEGT. V dropped 3 bases and J dropped 7 bases, with 10 bases sitting between them. The DNA for the CDR3 is TGTGCCAGCAGTGATAGGGAGGTCCAGCCCCAGCATTTT. It specifies CASSDREVQPQHF.

This clone is large within its sample. This chain connects TRBV19 to TRBJ1-3, with 11 bases lining up with TRBD1. The CDR3 consists of 13 residues. V shed 7 bases, J shed 7 bases, and the junction held 3 bases outside the gene matches. The germline gives CDR1 LNHDA, CDR2 SQIVND (reference sequence). The CDR3 nucleotides are TGTGCCAGTATGGGGACAGGGGGGAACACCATATATTTT. Protein sequence: CASMGTGGNTIYF.

The chain recombines TRBV7-8 with TRBJ1-4, with 10 bases that match TRBD1. CDR1 and CDR2 (germline): SGHVS, FQNEAQ. The V segment lost 5 bases and the J segment 4 bases; nucleotides outside the gene matches: 1. The CDR3 spans 14 residues. The chain's CDR3 is CASSRDRGNEKLFF. In DNA, the CDR3 is TGTGCCAGCAGCCGGGACAGGGGTAATGAAAAACTGTTTTTT. The full variable domain, its missing parts supplied by reference TRBV7-8 and TRBJ1-4, is GAGVSQSPRYKVAKRGQDVALRCDPISGHVSLFWYQQALGQGPEFLTYFQNEAQLDKSGLPSDRFFAERPEGSVSTLKIQRTQQEDSAVYLCASSRDRGNEKLFFGSGTQLSVL.

The chain is built from TRBV18 and TRBJ1-1; no clear D. The ends were cut back, 2 bases at V and 0 bases at J, with 13 bases in the middle. The V gene's germline CDR1 is KGHSH and CDR2 LQKENI. This CDR3 contains 16 residues. CDR3 coding DNA: TGTGCCAGCTCACCAGGCGGGCGGGGATTGAACACTGAAGCTTTCTTT. Protein product: CASSPGGRGLNTEAFF.

The J gene is TRBJ1-2, the V gene TRBV28; no clear D gene. Germline lookup yields CDR1 MDHEN and CDR2 SYDVKM. This CDR3 region has 11 residues. V was shortened by 7 bases and J by 8 bases, with 11 bases between the two germline ends. As DNA, the CDR3 is TGTGCCAGCAATACGGAGGAAGGCTACACCTTC. The encoded protein is CASNTEEGYTF.

This rearrangement joins TRBV14 to TRBJ2-7, with 9 bases matching TRBD2. CDR3 length: 16 amino acids. CDR1 and CDR2 from the germline V gene are SGHDN and FVKESK. V shed 0 bases and J 6 bases; nucleotides not matched to a gene: 9. The CDR3 nucleotides are TGTGCCAGCAGCCAAGAGCTAGCGGGGCCAAGGAGCGAGCAGTACTTC. Its translation: CASSQELAGPRSEQYF.

This rearrangement joins TRBV12-5 to TRBJ2-7; the match to TRBD2 covers 15 bases. Germline V gene sequence: CDR1 LGHNT, CDR2 FRNRAP. The trim removed 11 bases at V and 6 bases at J, leaving 5 bases unmatched. CDR3 length equals 13 residues. The CDR3 region has the DNA TGTGCTTCGGGACTAGCGGGGGGTCGCGAGCAGTACTTC. Its protein is CASGLAGGREQYF.

The sample holds a few counts of this clone. The chain has TRBV2 and TRBJ1-1; 8 bases agree with TRBD1. J was trimmed by 0 bases and V by 2 bases; bases with no gene match: 8. This CDR3 has 17 residues. Germline CDR1 SNHLY, CDR2 FYNNEI. In DNA, the CDR3 is TGTGCCAGCAGTGAACCGGACAGGGCTCTCATGAACACTGAAGCTTTCTTT. It specifies CASSEPDRALMNTEAFF.

This sequence joins TRBV15 and TRBJ1-6; 8 bases align to TRBD1. The CDR3 has 14 residues. The ends lost 5 bases at V and 7 bases at J; junction bases unmatched: 4. Germline CDR1 is LNHNV and CDR2 is YYDKDF (reference sequence). As DNA, the CDR3 is TGTGCCACCAGCGAGGGACAGGCGAATTCACCCCTCCACTTT. Protein sequence: CATSEGQANSPLHF.

V gene TRBV19 combines with J gene TRBJ1-2, with 8 bases identical to TRBD1. The V segment lost 4 bases and the J segment 2 bases; nucleotides outside the gene matches: 9. Germline assignment: CDR1 LNHDA and CDR2 SQIVND (reference sequence). This CDR3 has 16 residues. The CDR3 nucleotides read TGTGCCAGTAGTACTCTCTTAGGACAGGGAAACTATGGCTACACCTTC. It encodes CASSTLLGQGNYGYTF.

The chain joins TRBV9 to TRBJ2-1, with 14 bases fitting TRBD2. The germline gives CDR1 SGDLS, CDR2 YYNGEE. CDR3 size: 16 residues. Trimming removed 4 bases from V and 9 bases from J; junction bases left unmatched: 9. The CDR3 DNA reads TGTGCCAGCAGCCTGACTAGCGGGGGGGCCTTTGGTGAGCAGTTCTTC. Protein: CASSLTSGGAFGEQFF.

V usage is TRBV27 and J usage is TRBJ2-5, with D unclear. CDR1 is MNHEY and CDR2 is SMNVEV in the germline V gene (reference sequence). CDR3 length: 14 residues. The V end lost 0 bases, the J end lost 5 bases, and 10 bases lay between the germline ends. The CDR3 DNA follows: TGTGCCAGCAGTTTATCGGGCTCAGTTGAGACCCAGTACTTC. Translated: CASSLSGSVETQYF.

The rearrangement links TRBV6-5 to TRBJ2-1; 12 bases align to TRBD2. The germline V gene has CDR1 MNHEY and CDR2 SVGAGI. Trimming at V came to 8 bases and at J to 8 bases, leaving 10 bases not matched to a gene. The CDR3 contains 15 residues. As DNA, the CDR3 is TGTGCCAGCCAAGGGGCTAGCGGGGGGGCCTATGAGCAGTTCTTC. It specifies CASQGASGGAYEQFF.

J is TRBJ2-7 and V is TRBV12-5, with 7 bases aligning to TRBD2. CDR3 length: 13 amino acids. Germline V CDR1 and CDR2: LGHNT, FRNRAP. V gave up 5 bases and J gave up 2 bases; unmatched junction bases: 3. The CDR3 loop is CASGRTRAYEQYF. Here the CDR3 DNA reads TGTGCTAGTGGTAGGACTAGAGCCTACGAGCAGTACTTC.

This chain links TRBV28 with TRBJ1-1, with TRBD1 identical over 8 bases. Unmatched junction bases numbered 12, after V lost 5 bases and J lost 1 base. The CDR3 is 17 residues long. Germline V gene data show CDR1 as MDHEN and CDR2 as SYDVKM. CDR3 nucleotide sequence: TGTGCCAGCAGTCCCACAGGGGGGACTACCGGGAACACTGAAGCTTTCTTT. Translating gives CASSPTGGTTGNTEAFF.

As regards this clone: A junction boundary mismatches the germline segment, possibly from a read error. This chain joins TRBV7-3 and TRBJ2-3, with D perhaps matching TRBD2 (7 bases). Germline CDR1 and CDR2: SGHTA and FQGTGA. The CDR3 has 13 residues. The DNA for the CDR3 is TGTGCCAGCAGCCAATCTATGGGGGGGCCGTTAGATTTT. It yields the protein CASSQSMGGPLDF. Filled out from reference TRBV7-3 and TRBJ2-3, the complete variable domain reads GAGVSQTPSNKVTEKGKYVELRCDPISGHTALYWYRQSLGQGPEFLIYFQGTGAADDSGLPNDRFFAVRPEGSVSTLKIQRTERGDSAVYLCASSQSMGGPLDFGPGTRLTVL.

The genes are TRBV7-2 and TRBJ2-1; 7 positions agree with TRBD1. Germline V gives CDR1 SGHTA, CDR2 FQGNSA. The CDR3 totals 15 residues. V was clipped by 3 bases and J by 8 bases; unmatched bases: 10. The DNA of the CDR3 is TGTGCCAGCAGCTTTCCGGGACAGACTGGGTATGAGCAGTTCTTC. Amino acids: CASSFPGQTGYEQFF. The variable domain in full, completed from reference TRBV7-2 and TRBJ2-1, reads GAGVSQSPSNKVTEKGKDVELRCDPISGHTALYWYRQSLGQGLEFLIYFQGNSAPDKSGLPSDRFSAERTGGSVSTLTIQRTQQEDSAVYLCASSFPGQTGYEQFFGPGTRLTVL.

J is TRBJ1-2 and V is TRBV30; possibly TRBD1 for D (5 bases). V was pared by 5 bases and J by 8 bases, with 9 bases between. CDR1 GTSNPN and CDR2 SVGIG come from the germline V gene (reference sequence). The CDR3 is 10 residues long. The DNA for the CDR3 is TGTGCCTGGGAGGGACTAGGCTACACCTTC. Its protein is CAWEGLGYTF.

The rearrangement uses TRBV7-2 and TRBJ2-1; 7 bases are a match to TRBD1. This CDR3 contains 13 residues. Germline V gives CDR1 SGHTA, CDR2 FQGNSA. V dropped 5 bases and J dropped 10; count of bases not matched to a gene: 8. The CDR3 bases are TGTGCCAGCAGCCCCAGACAGGGTGGGGAGCAGTTCTTC. It yields the protein CASSPRQGGEQFF.

The V gene is TRBV6-5, the J gene TRBJ2-5; 8 bases fit TRBD1. The ends lost 5 bases at V and 3 bases at J; junction bases unmatched: 5. CDR1 and CDR2 from the germline V gene are MNHEY and SVGAGI. CDR3 size: 14 residues. The CDR3 nucleotides read TGTGCCAGCAGTAAGGACAGGGTAGAAGAGACCCAGTACTTC. Its protein is CASSKDRVEETQYF.

This chain links TRBV12-3 or TRBV12-4 with TRBJ1-1, with D tentatively TRBD1 (6 bases). The CDR3 extends over 11 amino acids. The V and J ends lost 6 bases and 13 bases respectively, with 15 bases between them. The DNA for the CDR3 is TGTGCCAGCAGGGCAGGGGTACAGGGTTTCTTT. Residues: CASRAGVQGFF.

The chain joins TRBV5-8 to TRBJ1-4; possibly TRBD1 for D (5 bases). In germline, CDR1 is SGHTS, CDR2 YDEGEE. The CDR3 contains 16 residues. V was trimmed by 3 bases and J by 10 bases, leaving 22 bases between them. This CDR3 reads CASSSYKTGPRGKLFF. CDR3 bases: TGTGCCAGCAGCTCGTATAAGACGGGACCGCGGGGAAAACTGTTTTTT.